This passage covers 24 T cell receptor beta chains from one sample sequenced in a study of cytomegalovirus exposure and HLA in healthy donors. The PCR employed 60 Vbeta primers together with 13 Jbeta primers. Generated by immunoSEQ multiplex PCR, the TCRdb table keeps only in-frame clones and is missing some. In the table there are 190,000 or so clones, approximately 80% of which are singletons. Specimen: PBMCs. Receptor source: a boy under 18 in good health and CMV-seronegative.

The chain recombines TRBV4-1 with TRBJ2-7; 7 bases match TRBD2. Germline loops: CDR1 MGHRA, CDR2 YSYEKL. The CDR3 runs to 15 residues. V lost 0 bases and J lost 5; bases outside the gene matches: 7. CDR3 nucleotides: TGCGCCAGCAGCCAAGATACGATGGGGGGGAACGAGCAGTACTTC. Translated: CASSQDTMGGNEQYF.

The chain joins TRBV6-6 to TRBJ1-4, with D unresolved. V shed 0 bases and J shed 4 bases, with 9 bases lying between them. The CDR3 has 15 residues. CDR1 MNHNY and CDR2 SVGAGI come from the germline V gene (reference sequence). The CDR3 DNA reads as TGTGCCAGCAGTTACTCGTCCGGGAGTAATGAAAAACTGTTTTTT. Its translation is CASSYSSGSNEKLFF.

The V gene is TRBV29-1, the J gene TRBJ1-2, with 8 bases aligning to TRBD1. The CDR3 sequence is 13 residues long. The germline V gene encodes CDR1 SQVTM and CDR2 ANQGSEA. Trimming removed 0 bases from V and 8 bases from J; junction bases left unmatched: 5. In DNA, the CDR3 is TGCAGCGTTGAAGAGCAGGGGGCTGGGGGCTACACCTTC. Residues: CSVEEQGAGGYTF. The variable domain in full, with the rest retrieved from reference TRBV29-1 and TRBJ1-2, is SAVISQKPSRDICQRGTSLTIQCQVDSQVTMMFWYRQQPGQSLTLIATANQGSEATYESGFVIDKFPISRPNLTFSTLTVSNMSPEDSSIYLCSVEEQGAGGYTFGSGTRLTVV.

This clone was counted a single time. The chain joins TRBV19 to TRBJ1-2, with D possibly matching TRBD1 (6 bases). The germline V and J ends were trimmed by 3 bases and 3 bases, with 11 bases remaining between them. Germline CDR1 and CDR2: LNHDA and SQIVND (reference sequence). This CDR3 spans 14 amino acids. The DNA for the CDR3 is TGTGCCAGTAGTATTACAGGGTCTGACTATGGCTACACCTTC. Its protein is CASSITGSDYGYTF.

CDR3 DNA: TGTGCCAGCAGCAAAGGGGGGAGGGGGGGAATTAATGAAGCTTTCTTT. Its translation is CASSKGGRGGINEAFF. The V gene is TRBV21-1, the J gene TRBJ1-1. TRBV21-1 is shown as a pseudogene. This CDR3 spans 16 amino acids.

The V call is TRBV6-5, the J call TRBJ2-6, with 7 bases matching TRBD1. CDR1 and CDR2 from the germline V gene are MNHEY and SVGAGI. CDR3 length: 14 residues. With V trimmed by 6 bases and J by 10 bases, 9 bases remained unmatched. CDR3 nucleotides: TGTGCCAGCAGGGCGACCGGGACAGAGAACGTCCTGACTTTC. Protein product: CASRATGTENVLTF.

The J gene is TRBJ1-1, the V gene TRBV12-5, with D possibly TRBD1 on 6 matching bases. CDR1 is LGHNT, CDR2 FRNRAP, per germline. The V and J ends lost 3 bases and 1 base respectively, with 9 bases between them. The CDR3 has 14 amino acids. In nucleotides, the CDR3 is TGTGCTAGTGGTTTCGACAGGTCGAACACTGAAGCTTTCTTT. Its protein is CASGFDRSNTEAFF.

The V and J genes are TRBV19 and TRBJ2-7; weak D call: TRBD2 (6 bases). Germline V lookup: CDR1 LNHDA, CDR2 SQIVND (reference sequence). V was shortened by 5 bases and J by 4 bases, with 15 bases between the two germline ends. The CDR3 loop spans 14 amino acids. The CDR3 sequence is CASSLQTGVYEQYF. The CDR3 region has the DNA TGTGCCAGTAGTTTACAGACGGGGGTGTACGAGCAGTACTTC.

The J gene is TRBJ1-1, the V gene TRBV5-1, with no clear D. V was shortened by 4 bases and J by 1 base, with 8 bases between the two germline ends. Per germline, CDR1 SGHRS and CDR2 YFSETQ. This CDR3 region has 13 residues. For the CDR3, the DNA is TGCGCCAGCAGCCCGAGACAGAACACTGAAGCTTTCTTT. Encoded protein: CASSPRQNTEAFF.

V usage is TRBV16 and J usage is TRBJ1-1; 7 positions agree with TRBD1. Germline assignment: CDR1 KGHSY and CDR2 FQNENV. Trimming removed 1 base from V and 1 base from J; junction bases left unmatched: 3. This CDR3 is built from 15 residues. As DNA, the CDR3 is TGTGCCAGCAGCCAATGGGGACAGAAGAACACTGAAGCTTTCTTT. This sequence encodes CASSQWGQKNTEAFF.

V and J are TRBV7-9 and TRBJ1-1; D is uncertain. The CDR3 loop spans 13 amino acids. V lost 4 bases, J lost 0 bases, and 6 bases lay in between. Per germline, CDR1 SEHNR and CDR2 FQNEAQ (reference sequence). The CDR3 loop is CASSSYLNTEAFF. In DNA, the CDR3 is TGTGCCAGCAGCTCATACTTGAACACTGAAGCTTTCTTT.

This chain joins TRBV9 and TRBJ1-2; D not resolved. The V and J ends lost 5 bases and 7 bases respectively, with 18 bases between them. The CDR3 consists of 14 residues. Germline V gene data show CDR1 as SGDLS and CDR2 as YYNGEE. CDR3 nucleotide sequence: TGTGCCAGCAGACAGATCCCCGGAGGCGGTGGCTACACCTTC. This codes for CASRQIPGGGGYTF.

CDR3 DNA sequence: TGTGCCAGCAGCTTAGTCGTGACAGGGGAAGTAGAAACTGAAGCTTTCTTT. It codes for CASSLVVTGEVETEAFF. The chain employs TRBV11-2 and TRBJ1-1; the match to TRBD1 covers 8 bases. V trimming: 1 base; J trimming: 5 bases; junction bases outside the gene matches: 12. CDR1 is SGHAT and CDR2 is FQNNGV in the germline V gene. This CDR3 region has 17 residues.

The chain combines TRBV5-6 with TRBJ2-2; possible D gene TRBD1, 6 bases. The length of the CDR3 is 17 residues. Germline CDR1 and CDR2: SGHDT and YYEEEE. The V end was cut by 0 bases, the J end by 5 bases, with 17 bases between. Here the CDR3 DNA reads TGTGCCAGCAGCTTGGACCCCGGGACATTAGTTACCGGGGAGCTGTTTTTT. Protein product: CASSLDPGTLVTGELFF.

The chain recombines TRBV14 with TRBJ2-7; 10 bases are shared with TRBD1. The CDR3 length is 15 residues. Germline V lookup: CDR1 SGHDN, CDR2 FVKESK. The V gene end was trimmed by 5 bases and the J gene end by 2 bases; junction bases not matched to a gene: 6. DNA for the CDR3: TGTGCCAGCAGCGCTCAGACAGGGGGCCCCTACGAGCAGTACTTC. Its protein is CASSAQTGGPYEQYF. Using reference TRBV14 and TRBJ2-7 for the parts outside the CDR3, the full variable domain is EAGVTQFPSHSVIEKGQTVTLRCDPISGHDNLYWYRRVMGKEIKFLLHFVKESKQDESGMPNNRFLAERTGGTYSTLKVQPAELEDSGVYFCASSAQTGGPYEQYFGPGTRLTVT.

This chain uses TRBV13 with TRBJ1-3, with D possibly matching TRBD1 (6 bases). This CDR3 has 18 residues. Germline V lookup: CDR1 PRHDT, CDR2 FYEKMQ (reference sequence). Trimming took off 3 bases at V and 4 bases at J, with 22 bases between the two ends. As DNA, the CDR3 is TGTGCCAGCAGCTTGGGCCTGCGGGGGGCGGTTTCAGGAAACACCATATATTTT. It specifies CASSLGLRGAVSGNTIYF.

The J gene is TRBJ2-6, the V gene TRBV7-3; D is possibly TRBD2 (5 bases). Germline lookup yields CDR1 SGHTA and CDR2 FQGTGA. Trimming pared 2 bases from V and 4 bases from J, leaving 9 bases between. The CDR3 consists of 15 residues. CDR3 in DNA: TGTGCCAGCAGCTTACGAGGGTTCGGGGCCAACGTCCTGACTTTC. This sequence encodes CASSLRGFGANVLTF.

This chain uses TRBV5-6 with TRBJ1-6, with 8 bases fitting TRBD1. This CDR3 is built from 16 residues. Germline-derived CDR1 and CDR2 are SGHDT and YYEEEE. V lost 3 bases to trimming and J lost 8 bases; unmatched junction nucleotides: 10. CDR3 residues: CASSWAGTGGYSPLHF. The CDR3 DNA follows: TGTGCCAGCAGCTGGGCGGGAACAGGGGGATATTCACCCCTCCACTTT.

J is TRBJ2-7 and V is TRBV18; no clear D gene. Trimming stripped 3 bases from V and 2 bases from J, with 8 bases between. Germline CDR1 and CDR2: KGHSH and LQKENI. The CDR3 runs to 13 residues. This CDR3 reads CASSPDTAYEQYF. The CDR3 nucleotides are TGTGCCAGCTCACCCGACACCGCCTACGAGCAGTACTTC.

The chain couples TRBV9 to TRBJ1-2; TRBD1 is a possible D gene (6 bases). This CDR3 spans 11 amino acids. The germline V and J ends were trimmed by 3 bases and 8 bases, with 8 bases remaining between them. Germline-derived CDR1 and CDR2 are SGDLS and YYNGEE. The CDR3 loop reads CASSAGDGYTF. Written as DNA, the CDR3 is TGTGCCAGCAGCGCAGGGGACGGCTACACCTTC.

The CDR3 coding sequence is TGTGCCAGCAGCCTTGTGCCGGACTATAGCAATCAGCCCCAGCATTTT. Its protein product is CASSLVPDYSNQPQHF. The chain combines TRBV5-5 with TRBJ1-5; no clear D. V lost 4 bases and J 0 bases, leaving 14 bases between the germline ends. The germline CDR1 and CDR2 sequences are SGHKS and YYEKEE (reference sequence). The CDR3 length is 16 residues.

The chain uses TRBV30 and TRBJ2-7; D call uncertain. Per germline, CDR1 GTSNPN and CDR2 SVGIG (reference sequence). The length of the CDR3 is 12 residues. V was cut by 0 bases and J by 4 bases, with 7 bases left in between. The CDR3 here is CAWSVALYEQYF. The DNA for the CDR3 is TGTGCCTGGAGTGTAGCCCTTTACGAGCAGTACTTC.

The J gene is TRBJ2-7, the V gene TRBV30; a weak D match, TRBD1 (6 bases). This CDR3 has 14 residues. V lost 3 bases and J 1 base, leaving 13 bases between the germline ends. Germline CDR1 GTSNPN, CDR2 SVGIG (reference sequence). The CDR3 DNA follows: TGTGCCTGGAGACGCAGGGGACAATCCTACGAGCAGTACTTC. It codes for CAWRRRGQSYEQYF.

This chain connects TRBV15 to TRBJ1-1; 12 bases agree with TRBD1. This CDR3 contains 17 residues. From germline, CDR1 is LNHNV and CDR2 YYDKDF (reference sequence). V dropped 1 base and J dropped 4; count of bases not matched to a gene: 7. The CDR3 DNA reads TGTGCCACCAGCAGAGGGGACAGGGGGCGGAGGGGCACTGAAGCTTTCTTT. This translates into CATSRGDRGRRGTEAFF.